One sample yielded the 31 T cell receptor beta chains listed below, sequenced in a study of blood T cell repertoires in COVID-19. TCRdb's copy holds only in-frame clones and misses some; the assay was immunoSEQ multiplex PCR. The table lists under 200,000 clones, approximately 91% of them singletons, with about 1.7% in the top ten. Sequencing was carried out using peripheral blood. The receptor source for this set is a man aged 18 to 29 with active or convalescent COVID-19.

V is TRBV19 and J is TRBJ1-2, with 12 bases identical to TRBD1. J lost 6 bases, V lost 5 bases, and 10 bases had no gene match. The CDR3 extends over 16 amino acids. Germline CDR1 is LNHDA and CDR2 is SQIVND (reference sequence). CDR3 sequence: CASSQPGQGAGHGYTF. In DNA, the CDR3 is TGTGCCAGTAGTCAGCCGGGACAGGGGGCGGGCCATGGCTACACCTTC. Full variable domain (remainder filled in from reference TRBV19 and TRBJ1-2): DGGITQSPKYLFRKEGQNVTLSCEQNLNHDAMYWYRQDPGQGLRLIYYSQIVNDFQKGDIAEGYSVSREKKESFPLTVTSAQKNPTAFYLCASSQPGQGAGHGYTFGSGTRLTVV.

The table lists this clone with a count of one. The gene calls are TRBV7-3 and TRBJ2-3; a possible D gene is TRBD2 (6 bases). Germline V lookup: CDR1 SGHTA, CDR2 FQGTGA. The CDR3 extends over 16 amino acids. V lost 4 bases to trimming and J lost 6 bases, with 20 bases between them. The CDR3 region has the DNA TGTGCCAGCAGCTCTGTCCCCTCGCGGGGTTCGGATACGCAGTATTTT. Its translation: CASSSVPSRGSDTQYF.

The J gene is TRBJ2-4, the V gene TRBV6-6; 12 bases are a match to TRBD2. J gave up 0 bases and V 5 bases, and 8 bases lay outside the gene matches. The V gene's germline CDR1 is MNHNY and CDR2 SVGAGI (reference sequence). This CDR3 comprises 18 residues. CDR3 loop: CASSPGLAGLLAKNIQYF. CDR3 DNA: TGTGCCAGCAGTCCCGGACTAGCGGGACTCTTAGCCAAAAACATTCAGTACTTC.

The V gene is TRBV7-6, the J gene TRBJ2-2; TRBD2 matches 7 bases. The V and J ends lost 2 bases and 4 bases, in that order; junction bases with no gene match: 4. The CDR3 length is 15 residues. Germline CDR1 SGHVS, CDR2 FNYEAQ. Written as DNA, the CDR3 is TGTGCCAGCAGCTTACGCGGGAGAAGCACCGGGGAGCTGTTTTTT. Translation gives CASSLRGRSTGELFF.

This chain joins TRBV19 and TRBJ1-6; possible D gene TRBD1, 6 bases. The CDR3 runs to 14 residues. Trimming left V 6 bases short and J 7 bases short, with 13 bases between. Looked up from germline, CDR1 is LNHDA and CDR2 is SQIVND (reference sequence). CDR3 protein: CASSRRQVNSPLHF. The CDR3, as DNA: TGTGCCAGTAGCCGCAGACAGGTGAATTCACCCCTCCACTTT.

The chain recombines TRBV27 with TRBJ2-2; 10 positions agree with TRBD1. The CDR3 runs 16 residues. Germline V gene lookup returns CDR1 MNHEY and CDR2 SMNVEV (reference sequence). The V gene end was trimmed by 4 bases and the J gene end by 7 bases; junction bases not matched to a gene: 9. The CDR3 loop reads CASSSGTGDLVGELFF. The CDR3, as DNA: TGTGCCAGCAGTTCCGGGACAGGGGATTTAGTCGGGGAGCTGTTTTTT.

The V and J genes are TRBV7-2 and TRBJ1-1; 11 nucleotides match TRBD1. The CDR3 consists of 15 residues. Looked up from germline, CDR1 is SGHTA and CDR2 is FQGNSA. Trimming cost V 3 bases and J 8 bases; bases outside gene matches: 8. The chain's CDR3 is CASSFRDRGWTEAFF. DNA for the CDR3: TGTGCCAGCAGCTTCCGGGACAGGGGGTGGACCGAAGCTTTCTTT.

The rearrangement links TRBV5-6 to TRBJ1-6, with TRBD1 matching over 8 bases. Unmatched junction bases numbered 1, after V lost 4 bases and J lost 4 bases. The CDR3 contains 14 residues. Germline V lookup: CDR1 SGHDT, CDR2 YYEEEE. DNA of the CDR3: TGTGCCAGCAGCGACAGGGGTTATAATTCACCCCTCCACTTT. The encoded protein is CASSDRGYNSPLHF.

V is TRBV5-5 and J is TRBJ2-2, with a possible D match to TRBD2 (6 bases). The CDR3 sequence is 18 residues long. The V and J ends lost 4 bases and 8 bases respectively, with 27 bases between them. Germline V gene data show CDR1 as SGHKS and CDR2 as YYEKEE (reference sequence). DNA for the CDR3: TGTGCCAGCAGCCCTTCCGGTAGCGGTCCATTGGGAGGAGGGGAGCTGTTTTTT. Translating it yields CASSPSGSGPLGGGELFF. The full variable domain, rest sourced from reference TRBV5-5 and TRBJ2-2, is DAGVTQSPTHLIKTRGQQVTLRCSPISGHKSVSWYQQVLGQGPQFIFQYYEKEERGRGNFPDRFSARQFPNYSSELNVNALLLGDSALYLCASSPSGSGPLGGGELFFGEGSRLTVL.

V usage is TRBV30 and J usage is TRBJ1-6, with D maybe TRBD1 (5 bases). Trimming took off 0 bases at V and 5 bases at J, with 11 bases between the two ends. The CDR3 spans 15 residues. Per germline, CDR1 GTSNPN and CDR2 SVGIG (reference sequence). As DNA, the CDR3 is TGTGCCTGGAGTGTAATCGGGGGGAATAATTCACCCCTCCACTTT. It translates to CAWSVIGGNNSPLHF.

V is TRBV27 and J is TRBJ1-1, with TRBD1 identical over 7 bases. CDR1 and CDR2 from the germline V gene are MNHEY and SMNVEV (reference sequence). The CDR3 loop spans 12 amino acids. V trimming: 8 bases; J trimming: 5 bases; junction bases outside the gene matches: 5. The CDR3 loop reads CASGRGQTEAFF. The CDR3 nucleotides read TGTGCCAGCGGAAGGGGGCAGACTGAAGCTTTCTTT.

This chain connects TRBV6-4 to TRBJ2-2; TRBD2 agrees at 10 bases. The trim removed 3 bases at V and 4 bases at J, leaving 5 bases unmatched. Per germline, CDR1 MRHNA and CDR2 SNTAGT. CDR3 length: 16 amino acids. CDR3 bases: TGTGCCAGCAGTGAAAGCGGGAGGGCGGTCACCGGGGAGCTGTTTTTT. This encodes CASSESGRAVTGELFF.

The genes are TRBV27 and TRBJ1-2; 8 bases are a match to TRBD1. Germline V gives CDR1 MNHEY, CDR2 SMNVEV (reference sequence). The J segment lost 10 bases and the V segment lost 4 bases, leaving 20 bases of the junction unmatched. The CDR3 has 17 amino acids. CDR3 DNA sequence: TGTGCCAGCAGTTCCATACTGGCCCCCGCGGCAGGGGGCACCTACACCTTC. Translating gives CASSSILAPAAGGTYTF.

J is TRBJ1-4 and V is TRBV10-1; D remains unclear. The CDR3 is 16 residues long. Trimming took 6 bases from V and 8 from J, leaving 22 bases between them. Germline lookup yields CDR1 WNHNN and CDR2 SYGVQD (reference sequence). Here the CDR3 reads CASRGHLPRREEKLFF. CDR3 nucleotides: TGCGCCAGCAGAGGTCATCTCCCGCGTCGGGAGGAAAAACTGTTTTTT.

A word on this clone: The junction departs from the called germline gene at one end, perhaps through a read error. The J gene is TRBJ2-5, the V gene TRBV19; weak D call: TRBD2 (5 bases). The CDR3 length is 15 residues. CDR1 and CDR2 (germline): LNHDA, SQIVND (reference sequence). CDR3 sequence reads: CASSIGRGHQETQYF. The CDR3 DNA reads TGTGCCAGTAGTATAGGACGGGGTCACCAGGAGACCCAGTACTTC.

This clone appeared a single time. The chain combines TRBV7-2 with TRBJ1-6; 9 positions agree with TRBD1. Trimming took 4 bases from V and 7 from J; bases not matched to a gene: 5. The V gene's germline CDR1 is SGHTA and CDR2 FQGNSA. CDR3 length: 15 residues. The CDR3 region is CASSSDRGWNSPLHF. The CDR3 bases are TGTGCCAGCAGCTCGGACAGGGGCTGGAATTCACCCCTCCACTTT.

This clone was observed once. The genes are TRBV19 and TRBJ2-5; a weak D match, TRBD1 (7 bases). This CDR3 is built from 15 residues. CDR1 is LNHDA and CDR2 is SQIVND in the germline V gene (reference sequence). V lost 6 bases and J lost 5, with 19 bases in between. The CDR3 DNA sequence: TGTGCCAGTAGCTGGGGGGACAGTGACTGGGAGACCCAGTACTTC. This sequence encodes CASSWGDSDWETQYF. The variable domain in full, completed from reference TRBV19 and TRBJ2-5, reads DGGITQSPKYLFRKEGQNVTLSCEQNLNHDAMYWYRQDPGQGLRLIYYSQIVNDFQKGDIAEGYSVSREKKESFPLTVTSAQKNPTAFYLCASSWGDSDWETQYFGPGTRLLVL.

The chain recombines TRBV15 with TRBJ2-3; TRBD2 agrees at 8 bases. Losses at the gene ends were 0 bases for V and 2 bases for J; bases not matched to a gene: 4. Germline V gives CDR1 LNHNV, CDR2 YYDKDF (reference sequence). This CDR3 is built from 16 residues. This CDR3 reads CATSRDPGLDTDTQYF. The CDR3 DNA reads TGTGCCACCAGCAGAGACCCGGGACTAGACACAGATACGCAGTATTTT.

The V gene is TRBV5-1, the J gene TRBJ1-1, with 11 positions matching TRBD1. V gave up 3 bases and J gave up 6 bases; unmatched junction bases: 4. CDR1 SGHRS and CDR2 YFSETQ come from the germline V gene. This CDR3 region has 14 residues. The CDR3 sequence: CASSSGQGASEAFF. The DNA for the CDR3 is TGCGCCAGCAGCTCAGGACAGGGGGCTTCTGAAGCTTTCTTT.

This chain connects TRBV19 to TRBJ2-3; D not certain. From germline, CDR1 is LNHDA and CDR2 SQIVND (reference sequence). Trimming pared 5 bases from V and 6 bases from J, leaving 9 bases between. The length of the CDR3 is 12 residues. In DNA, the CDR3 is TGTGCCAGTAGTTGGTTCGGGGATACGCAGTATTTT. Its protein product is CASSWFGDTQYF.

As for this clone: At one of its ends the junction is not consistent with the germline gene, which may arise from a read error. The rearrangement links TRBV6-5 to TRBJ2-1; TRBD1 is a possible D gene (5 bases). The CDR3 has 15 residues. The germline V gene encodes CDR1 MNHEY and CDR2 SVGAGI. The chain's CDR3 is CASSYRTPFQNGQFF. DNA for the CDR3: TGTGCCAGCAGTTACAGGACACCTTTTCAGAATGGGCAGTTCTTC.

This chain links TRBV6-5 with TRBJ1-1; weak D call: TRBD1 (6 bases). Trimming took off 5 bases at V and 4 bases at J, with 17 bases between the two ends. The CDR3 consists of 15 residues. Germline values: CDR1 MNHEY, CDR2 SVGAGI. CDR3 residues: CASSKQQGGGTEAFF. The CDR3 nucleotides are TGTGCCAGCAGTAAACAACAGGGTGGGGGCACTGAAGCTTTCTTT.

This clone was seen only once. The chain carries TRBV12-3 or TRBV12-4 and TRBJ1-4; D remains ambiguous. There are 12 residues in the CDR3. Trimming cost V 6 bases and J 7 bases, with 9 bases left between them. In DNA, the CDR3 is TGTGCCAGCAGGCCGGGTGGTGAAAAACTGTTTTTT. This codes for CASRPGGEKLFF.

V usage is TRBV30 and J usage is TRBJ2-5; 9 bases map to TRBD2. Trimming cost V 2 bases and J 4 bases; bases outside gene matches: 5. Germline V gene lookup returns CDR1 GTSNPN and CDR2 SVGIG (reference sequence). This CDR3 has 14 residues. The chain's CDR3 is CAWSPTSGGETQYF. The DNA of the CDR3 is TGTGCCTGGAGTCCGACTAGCGGAGGAGAGACCCAGTACTTC.

The CDR3 DNA sequence: TGTGCCAGCACCAGGGACGGGGGGAATTCACCCCTCCACTTT. Translated, it gives CASTRDGGNSPLHF. The V call is TRBV7-9, the J call TRBJ1-6; D may be TRBD1 (5 bases). The V gene lost 7 bases and the J gene lost 7 bases, with 14 bases spanning the gap. The CDR3 spans 14 residues. Germline CDR1 and CDR2: SEHNR and FQNEAQ (reference sequence).

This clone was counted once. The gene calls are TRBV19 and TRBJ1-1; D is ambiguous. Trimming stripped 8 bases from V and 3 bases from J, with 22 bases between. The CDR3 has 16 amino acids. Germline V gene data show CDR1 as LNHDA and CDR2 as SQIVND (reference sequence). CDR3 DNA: TGTGCCAGTTCCGGGATTGATGCGGGGTATGACACTGAAGCTTTCTTT. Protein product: CASSGIDAGYDTEAFF.

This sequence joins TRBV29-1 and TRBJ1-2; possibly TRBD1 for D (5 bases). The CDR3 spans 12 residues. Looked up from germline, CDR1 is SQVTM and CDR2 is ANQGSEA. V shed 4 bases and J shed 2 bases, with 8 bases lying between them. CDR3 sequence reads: CSVAGGNYGYTF. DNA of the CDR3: TGCAGCGTTGCGGGGGGGAACTATGGCTACACCTTC.

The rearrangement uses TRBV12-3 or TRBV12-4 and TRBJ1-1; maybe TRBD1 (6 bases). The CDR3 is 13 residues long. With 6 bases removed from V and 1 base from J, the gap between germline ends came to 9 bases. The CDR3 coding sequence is TGTGCCAGCAGCCTCAGGGGGAACACTGAAGCTTTCTTT. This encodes CASSLRGNTEAFF.

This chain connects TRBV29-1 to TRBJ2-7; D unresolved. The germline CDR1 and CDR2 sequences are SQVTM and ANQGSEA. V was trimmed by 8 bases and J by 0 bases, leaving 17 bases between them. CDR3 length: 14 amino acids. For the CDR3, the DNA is TGCAGCTCAAATCGCGACATCTTCTCCTACGAGCAGTACTTC. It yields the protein CSSNRDIFSYEQYF.

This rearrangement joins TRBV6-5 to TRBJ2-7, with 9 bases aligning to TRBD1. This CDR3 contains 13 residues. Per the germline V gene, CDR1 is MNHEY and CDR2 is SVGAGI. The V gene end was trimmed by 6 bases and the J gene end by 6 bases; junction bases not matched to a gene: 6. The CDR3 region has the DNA TGTGCCAGCAGCTGGGACAGGGAGGCCGAGCAGTACTTC. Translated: CASSWDREAEQYF.

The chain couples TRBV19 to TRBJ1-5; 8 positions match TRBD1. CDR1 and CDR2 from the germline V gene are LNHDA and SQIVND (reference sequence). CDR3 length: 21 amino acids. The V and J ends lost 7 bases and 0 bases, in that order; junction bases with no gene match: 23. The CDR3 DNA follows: TGTGCCAGTATGGGACAGGAGGGGCTTATCTTACCGGCAAATAGCAATCAGCCCCAGCATTTT. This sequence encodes CASMGQEGLILPANSNQPQHF. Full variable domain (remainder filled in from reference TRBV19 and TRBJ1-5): DGGITQSPKYLFRKEGQNVTLSCEQNLNHDAMYWYRQDPGQGLRLIYYSQIVNDFQKGDIAEGYSVSREKKESFPLTVTSAQKNPTAFYLCASMGQEGLILPANSNQPQHFGDGTRLSIL.